One and the same sample provided the 24 T cell receptor beta chains below, sequenced in a study of pediatric ulcerative colitis. TCRdb's table, derived via immunoSEQ multiplex PCR, lists solely in-frame clones and lacks some. The data contain 55,000 to 70,000 clones, about 89% of them singletons. The sample consisted of blood. These receptors were obtained from a boy aged 5-17 years who was a control in a study of pediatric ulcerative colitis.

As DNA, the CDR3 is TGTGCCAGCAGCAACTACCGAGACCGCGATTCTAACTATGGCTACACCTTC. Amino acids: CASSNYRDRDSNYGYTF. The V call is TRBV5-4, the J call TRBJ1-2, with unresolved D. The V gene lost 4 bases and the J gene lost 0 bases, with 19 bases spanning the gap. Germline CDR1 is SGHNT and CDR2 is YYREEE (reference sequence). CDR3 length: 17 residues.

The V call is TRBV25-1, the J call TRBJ2-1; D gene ambiguous. Trimming left V 4 bases short and J 3 bases short, with 19 bases between. Germline V gives CDR1 MGHDK, CDR2 SYGVNS. This CDR3 is 17 amino acids long. The CDR3 DNA reads as TGTGCCAGCAGTGCCCCTACCGGCCAATCAAGCTACAATGAGCAGTTCTTC. Encoded protein: CASSAPTGQSSYNEQFF.

V is TRBV5-1 and J is TRBJ2-4; maybe TRBD1 (6 bases). Trimming pared 2 bases from V and 4 bases from J, leaving 16 bases between. Germline assignment: CDR1 SGHRS and CDR2 YFSETQ. CDR3 length equals 16 residues. The CDR3 reads CASSLEPGQVKNIQYF. The CDR3 nucleotides read TGCGCCAGCAGCTTAGAACCGGGACAAGTAAAAAACATTCAGTACTTC.

The chain combines TRBV7-2 with TRBJ1-2; perhaps TRBD1 as D (5 bases). Germline V gives CDR1 SGHTA, CDR2 FQGNSA. V lost 5 bases to trimming and J lost 0 bases, with 19 bases between them. The CDR3 length is 17 residues. The CDR3: CASSREGDRKTNYGYTF. In nucleotides, the CDR3 is TGTGCCAGCAGCAGAGAGGGTGACAGAAAAACTAACTATGGCTACACCTTC.

The gene calls are TRBV9 and TRBJ2-7; tentatively, D is TRBD1 (6 bases). Germline CDR1 and CDR2: SGDLS and YYNGEE. V was pared by 0 bases and J by 1 base, with 8 bases between. The CDR3 is 14 amino acids. The CDR3 DNA reads as TGTGCCAGCAGCGTAGGGACAGCATCCTACGAGCAGTACTTC. Protein: CASSVGTASYEQYF.

This clone was recorded once. The CDR3 DNA is TGCAGCATTGGACTAGCGGGAGGGAATACATACAATGAGCAGTTCTTC. Protein product: CSIGLAGGNTYNEQFF. The chain recombines TRBV29-1 with TRBJ2-1; 15 bases fit TRBD2. Per germline, CDR1 SQVTM and CDR2 ANQGSEA. The trim removed 8 bases at V and 4 bases at J, leaving 9 bases unmatched. The CDR3 has 16 residues.

This clone appeared once. V is TRBV4-3 and J is TRBJ2-1; D gene unclear. Germline loops: CDR1 LGHNA, CDR2 YSLEER. CDR3 length equals 13 residues. Trimming left V 0 bases short and J 6 bases short, with 6 bases between. The CDR3 is CASSQENSNEQFF. The CDR3 nucleotides read TGCGCCAGCAGCCAAGAGAACAGCAATGAGCAGTTCTTC.

This chain joins TRBV6-5 and TRBJ2-7; 10 bases align to TRBD2. Trimming cost V 0 bases and J 3 bases; bases outside gene matches: 2. This CDR3 has 15 amino acids. Germline CDR1 MNHEY, CDR2 SVGAGI. CDR3 residues: CASSYSPSGGYEQYF. CDR3 bases: TGTGCCAGCAGTTACTCCCCTAGCGGGGGCTACGAGCAGTACTTC.

The genes are TRBV5-1 and TRBJ2-2, with a possible D match to TRBD1 (6 bases). CDR3 length: 16 residues. The germline V and J ends were trimmed by 0 bases and 3 bases, with 12 bases remaining between them. Germline assignment: CDR1 SGHRS and CDR2 YFSETQ. The CDR3 DNA follows: TGCGCCAGCAGCTTGGTCCCAGGGGCCGACACCGGGGAGCTGTTTTTT. Residues: CASSLVPGADTGELFF.

Only one count was recorded for this clone. The V and J genes are TRBV6-1 and TRBJ1-3; 7 positions match TRBD1. The CDR3 contains 13 residues. V dropped 11 bases and J dropped 5; count of bases not matched to a gene: 9. Germline assignment: CDR1 MNHNS and CDR2 SASEGT. The CDR3 DNA follows: TGTGCCGGGCGTGAAGGGGGCAGAAACACCATATATTTT. Encoded protein: CAGREGGRNTIYF.

V and J are TRBV7-2 and TRBJ2-5; tentative D call: TRBD2 (5 bases). Germline CDR1 is SGHTA and CDR2 is FQGNSA. Trimming cost V 1 base and J 4 bases, with 10 bases left between them. CDR3 length equals 14 residues. The CDR3 protein is CASSLGGWRETQYF. CDR3 coding DNA: TGTGCCAGCAGCTTAGGAGGGTGGCGAGAGACCCAGTACTTC.

This clone appeared once. The chain links TRBV29-1 to TRBJ2-1; TRBD1 aligns across 9 bases. The germline CDR1 and CDR2 sequences are SQVTM and ANQGSEA. The ends lost 7 bases at V and 9 bases at J; junction bases unmatched: 13. The CDR3 runs to 14 residues. The CDR3 coding sequence is TGCAGCGCCTCCCGGACAGGGGATAATAGTGAGCAGTTCTTC. Its protein product is CSASRTGDNSEQFF.

The sample holds one count of this clone. The chain recombines TRBV28 with TRBJ1-3; D gene ambiguous. CDR1 and CDR2 from the germline V gene are MDHEN and SYDVKM. The V gene lost 8 bases and the J gene lost 4 bases, with 9 bases spanning the gap. The CDR3 has 12 residues. This CDR3 is CASGFEGNTIYF. The CDR3 nucleotides read TGTGCCAGCGGGTTTGAGGGAAACACCATATATTTT.

This chain joins TRBV15 and TRBJ1-4; D uncertain. From germline, CDR1 is LNHNV and CDR2 YYDKDF (reference sequence). The CDR3 length is 14 residues. V lost 0 bases and J 8 bases, leaving 10 bases between the germline ends. The CDR3 DNA sequence: TGTGCCACCAGCAGAGATCTCGGGAGGGAAAAACTGTTTTTT. Translated: CATSRDLGREKLFF.

The gene calls are TRBV6-6 and TRBJ1-2; weak D call: TRBD1 (5 bases). V shed 6 bases and J shed 10 bases, with 18 bases lying between them. Germline CDR1 is MNHNY and CDR2 is SVGAGI (reference sequence). The CDR3 spans 13 residues. DNA for the CDR3: TGTGCCAGCAGCTCTCAACAGGCCTCTGACTACACCTTC. It translates to CASSSQQASDYTF.

The chain links TRBV7-9 to TRBJ1-2; the D gene is possibly TRBD1 (5 bases). Deletions cut 4 bases from V and 4 bases from J, with 13 bases between. The CDR3 covers 14 residues. Germline V gives CDR1 SEHNR, CDR2 FQNEAQ (reference sequence). CDR3 nucleotide sequence: TGTGCCAGCAGCTCATCTACAGGAATCTATGGCTACACCTTC. Protein: CASSSSTGIYGYTF.

The chain has TRBV4-3 and TRBJ2-3; TRBD2 matches at 9 bases. The junction had 12 bases not matched to a gene; V was cut back by 5 bases and J by 3 bases. The length of the CDR3 is 17 residues. CDR1 LGHNA and CDR2 YSLEER come from the germline V gene. The chain's CDR3 is CASSEQLASGATDTQYF. The DNA for the CDR3 is TGCGCCAGCAGCGAGCAGTTGGCTAGCGGGGCGACAGATACGCAGTATTTT.

The chain carries TRBV9 and TRBJ1-1; maybe TRBD1 (6 bases). This CDR3 has 17 residues. The germline V and J ends were trimmed by 4 bases and 0 bases, with 19 bases remaining between them. Germline CDR1 is SGDLS and CDR2 is YYNGEE. The CDR3 nucleotides read TGTGCCAGCAGCTCCCCGAAGGAGGGGACATTGAACACTGAAGCTTTCTTT. This encodes CASSSPKEGTLNTEAFF.

This chain joins TRBV4-2 and TRBJ2-5, with a weak D call TRBD2 (7 bases). CDR1 is LGHNA and CDR2 is YNFKEQ in the germline V gene. The CDR3 runs to 15 residues. The ends were cut back, 0 bases at V and 1 base at J, with 9 bases in the middle. The CDR3: CASSQDRGGQETQYF. The CDR3, as DNA: TGTGCCAGCAGCCAAGATAGGGGGGGCCAAGAGACCCAGTACTTC.

In its sample, this clone was seen once. The junction does not match germline at one end; this may be a read error. The chain carries TRBV7-7 and TRBJ2-3; weak D call: TRBD2 (6 bases). The CDR3 has 15 residues. Germline V gene lookup returns CDR1 SSHAT and CDR2 FNYEAQ (reference sequence). In nucleotides, the CDR3 is TGTGCTAGCAGCCTCAGCGGCGGGACTCCGAATACGCAGTATTTT. The encoded protein is CASSLSGGTPNTQYF.

CDR3 nucleotides: TGTGCCAGCAGCTTAGTGTCGGGGCCCTATAATTCACCCCTCCACTTT. Translating gives CASSLVSGPYNSPLHF. The chain links TRBV7-2 to TRBJ1-6; D is perhaps TRBD1 (5 bases). This CDR3 has 16 residues. Trimming pared 1 base from V and 2 bases from J, leaving 9 bases between. Germline V gene lookup returns CDR1 SGHTA and CDR2 FQGNSA.

The V call is TRBV15, the J call TRBJ2-6; D is uncertain. Germline V gene lookup returns CDR1 LNHNV and CDR2 YYDKDF (reference sequence). There are 15 residues in the CDR3. Trimming took off 5 bases at V and 6 bases at J, with 14 bases between the two ends. This CDR3 is CATSSSPGVANVLTF. DNA for the CDR3: TGTGCCACCAGCTCTTCCCCTGGGGTGGCCAACGTCCTGACTTTC. The whole variable domain, remainder taken from reference TRBV15 and TRBJ2-6, is DAMVIQNPRYQVTQFGKPVTLSCSQTLNHNVMYWYQQKSSQAPKLLFHYYDKDFNNEADTPDNFQSRRPNTSFCFLDIRSPGLGDTAMYLCATSSSPGVANVLTFGAGSRLTVL.

Only one count was recorded for this clone. J is TRBJ2-7 and V is TRBV6-1; TRBD1 or TRBD2 may be the D gene (5 bases each). The V gene lost 2 bases and the J gene lost 6 bases, with 14 bases spanning the gap. This CDR3 spans 14 amino acids. Germline V CDR1 and CDR2: MNHNS, SASEGT. The chain's CDR3 is CASSETGHPSEQYF. Written as DNA, the CDR3 is TGTGCCAGCAGTGAAACGGGGCACCCATCCGAGCAGTACTTC.

This chain joins TRBV4-3 and TRBJ2-7, with TRBD1 matching over 7 bases. The germline gives CDR1 LGHNA, CDR2 YSLEER. With 4 bases clipped from V and 4 bases from J, the junction kept 10 bases outside the gene matches. The CDR3 runs to 15 residues. This chain's CDR3 is CASSLGQARNYEQYF. CDR3 coding DNA: TGCGCCAGCAGCCTTGGACAGGCGAGGAATTACGAGCAGTACTTC.